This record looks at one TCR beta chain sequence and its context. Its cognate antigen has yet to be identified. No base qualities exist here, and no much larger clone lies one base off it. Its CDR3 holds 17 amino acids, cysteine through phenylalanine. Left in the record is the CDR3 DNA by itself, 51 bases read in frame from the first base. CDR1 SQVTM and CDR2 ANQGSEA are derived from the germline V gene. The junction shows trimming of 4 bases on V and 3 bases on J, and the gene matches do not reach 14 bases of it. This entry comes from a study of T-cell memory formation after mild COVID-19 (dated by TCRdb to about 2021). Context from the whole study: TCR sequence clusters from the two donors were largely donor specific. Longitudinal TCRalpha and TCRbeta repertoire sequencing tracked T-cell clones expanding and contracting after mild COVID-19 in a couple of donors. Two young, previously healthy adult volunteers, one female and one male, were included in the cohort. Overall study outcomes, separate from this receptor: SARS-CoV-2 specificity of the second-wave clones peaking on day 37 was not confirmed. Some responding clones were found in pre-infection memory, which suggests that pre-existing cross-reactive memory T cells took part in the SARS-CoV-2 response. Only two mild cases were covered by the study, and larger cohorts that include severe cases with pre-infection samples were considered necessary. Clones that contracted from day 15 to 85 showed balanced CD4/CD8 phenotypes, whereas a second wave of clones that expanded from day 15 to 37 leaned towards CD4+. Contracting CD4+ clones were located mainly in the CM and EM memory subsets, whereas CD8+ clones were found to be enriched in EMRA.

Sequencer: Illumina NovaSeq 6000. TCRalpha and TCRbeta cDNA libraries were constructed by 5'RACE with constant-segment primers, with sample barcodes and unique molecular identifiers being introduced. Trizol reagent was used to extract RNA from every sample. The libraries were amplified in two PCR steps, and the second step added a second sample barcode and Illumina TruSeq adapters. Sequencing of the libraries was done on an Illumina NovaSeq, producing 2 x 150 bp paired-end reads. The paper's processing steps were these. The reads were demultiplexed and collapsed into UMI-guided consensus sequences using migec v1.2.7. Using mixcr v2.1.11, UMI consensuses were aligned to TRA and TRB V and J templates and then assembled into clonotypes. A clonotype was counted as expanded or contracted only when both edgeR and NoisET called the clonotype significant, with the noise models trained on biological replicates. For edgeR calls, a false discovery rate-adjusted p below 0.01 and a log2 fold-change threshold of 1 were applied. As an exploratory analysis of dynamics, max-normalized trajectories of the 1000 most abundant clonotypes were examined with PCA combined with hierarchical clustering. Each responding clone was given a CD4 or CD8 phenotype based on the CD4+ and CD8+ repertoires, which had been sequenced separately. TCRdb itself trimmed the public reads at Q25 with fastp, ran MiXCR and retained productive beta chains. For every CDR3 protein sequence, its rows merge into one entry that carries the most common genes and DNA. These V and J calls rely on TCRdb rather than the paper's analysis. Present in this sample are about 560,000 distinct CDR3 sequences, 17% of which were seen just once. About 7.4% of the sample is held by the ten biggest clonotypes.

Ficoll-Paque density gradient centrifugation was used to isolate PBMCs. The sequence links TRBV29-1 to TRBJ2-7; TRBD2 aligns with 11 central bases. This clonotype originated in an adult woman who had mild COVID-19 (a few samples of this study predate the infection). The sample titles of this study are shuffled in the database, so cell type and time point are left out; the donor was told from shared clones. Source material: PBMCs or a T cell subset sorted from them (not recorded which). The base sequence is TGCAGCGTTGCACGACCGCGAGCCGGGACTAGCGGCTACGAGCAGTACTTC. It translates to CSVARPRAGTSGYEQYF.